This is a list of T cell receptor beta chains from one sample in a study of identical twins. TCRdb independently ran MiXCR on the 5' RACE reads; one entry per CDR3 protein. The sample contains 1.5 million to 2 million distinct CDR3 sequences, about 30% of which appear only once. The sample consisted of cord blood. These receptor sequences come from a newborn girl in good health. CDR3s include the opening cysteine and the closing phenylalanine or tryptophan. The D gene is left open where the match is weak. Where a row states a size, it is once, few, many or the class of an expanded clone; other rows omit it.

v_gene,j_gene,abundance,d_gene,CDR3nt,CDR3aa
TRBV15,TRBJ2-5,.,.,TGTGCCACCAGCAGAGGACAGGGTGGGGGGGAGACCCAGTACTTC,CATSRGQGGGETQYF
TRBV12-3/TRBV12-4,TRBJ2-3,many,TRBD1,TGTGCCAGCAGTGCCTTTAAGGGGGCTGATACGCAGTATTTT,CASSAFKGADTQYF
TRBV4-2,TRBJ1-5,.,TRBD1,TGTGCCAGCAGCCAAGGGGGACAGCAAAATCAGCCCCAGCATTTT,CASSQGGQQNQPQHF
TRBV5-6,TRBJ2-5,few,TRBD2,TGTGCCAGCAGCTGGAGCGGGAGGGCCTGGGAGACCCAGTACTTC,CASSWSGRAWETQYF
TRBV28,TRBJ2-1,many,TRBD1,TGTGCCACAGAGCGTCGGGACAGGGTTACTGAGCAGTTCTTC,CATERRDRVTEQFF
TRBV21-1,TRBJ2-1,few,.,TGTGCCAGCAGCACATACGGGGTAGTTGCTCGAAGCAATGAGCAGTTCTTC,CASSTYGVVARSNEQFF
TRBV4-1,TRBJ2-3,many,.,TGCGCCAGCAGCCGCTCGGACTCGGCGCAGTATGATACGCAGTATTTT,CASSRSDSAQYDTQYF
TRBV11-2,TRBJ2-1,.,.,TGTGCCAGCAGCTTGGCCCGCGGGAAGTACAATGAGCAGTTCTTC,CASSLARGKYNEQFF
TRBV5-1,TRBJ2-1,few,.,TGCGCCAGCAGCTTGGGGGACTTCAGGGGCAATGAGCAGTTCTTC,CASSLGDFRGNEQFF
TRBV27,TRBJ2-7,.,TRBD2,TGTGCCAGCAGGCTTACTAGCGGTAACCACTACGAGCAGTACTTC,CASRLTSGNHYEQYF
TRBV7-2,TRBJ2-5,few,TRBD1,TGTGCCAGCAGCTTAGTTGTCAGGGGGCAAAAGACCCAGTACTTC,CASSLVVRGQKTQYF
TRBV25-1,TRBJ2-5,.,.,TGTGCCAACAGTGAATTCCCTAGGGCCCGGGCTCAAGAGACCCAGTACTTC,CANSEFPRARAQETQYF
TRBV6-5,TRBJ2-3,many,.,TGTGCCAGCAGTTACCCGACAGGAGGCACAGATACGCAGTATTTT,CASSYPTGGTDTQYF
TRBV7-6,TRBJ2-1,.,TRBD2,TGTGCCAGCAGCTTTTCGGCGGGGGAGCACTACAATGAGCAGTTCTTC,CASSFSAGEHYNEQFF
TRBV3-1,TRBJ1-2,.,.,TGTGCCAGCAGCCAAGGGGTGTCGGCTCGAGGGTGCACCTTC,CASSQGVSARGCTF
TRBV29-1,TRBJ1-1,.,.,TGCAGCGTTACCGGACGGATGAACACTGAAGCTTTCTTT,CSVTGRMNTEAFF
TRBV4-2,TRBJ2-1,many,.,TGTGCCAGCAGCCACGTAAATAACAATGAGCAGTTCTTC,CASSHVNNNEQFF
TRBV7-2,TRBJ2-5,.,.,TGTGCCAGCAGCTTAGGCCCAGGGGGGGAGACCCAGTACTTC,CASSLGPGGETQYF
TRBV6-5,TRBJ2-7,few,TRBD2,TGTGCCAGCAGACCTGGACTAGTTTCCTACGAGCAGTACTTC,CASRPGLVSYEQYF
TRBV7-9,TRBJ2-7,few,.,TGTGCCAGCAGCTTTGCAATACAGGGCAACGAGCAGTACTTC,CASSFAIQGNEQYF
TRBV20-1,TRBJ2-3,.,TRBD2,TGCAGTGCTAGTTTCGGGACTAGCAGACTTCAACGCACAGATACGCAGTATTTT,CSASFGTSRLQRTDTQYF
TRBV4-1,TRBJ1-5,.,.,TGCGCCAGCAGCCAAGTCGTCCAACAGCCCCAGCATTTT,CASSQVVQQPQHF
TRBV5-1,TRBJ2-5,.,.,TGCGCCAGCAGCTTGCCCTCCAGGCTCTTACAAGAGACCCAGTACTTC,CASSLPSRLLQETQYF
TRBV12-3/TRBV12-4,TRBJ2-7,.,TRBD1,TGTGCCAGCAGCCACAGGGGTAACCACTACGAGCAGTACTTC,CASSHRGNHYEQYF
TRBV20-1,TRBJ1-1,.,.,TGCAGTGCTAGAGATACAGGTTGGGACACTGAAGCTTTCTTT,CSARDTGWDTEAFF
TRBV5-1,TRBJ2-7,few,.,TGCGCCAGCAGCGTGAGTAACAGAGGGAACGAGCAGTACTTC,CASSVSNRGNEQYF
TRBV24-1,TRBJ1-4,.,.,TGTGCCACCTCCGGAAGGGGTAATGAAAAACTGTTTTTT,CATSGRGNEKLFF
TRBV20-1,TRBJ2-3,few,TRBD2,TGCAGTGCTAGATCCATAAAGCGGGAGAGGGCAGATACGCAGTATTTT,CSARSIKRERADTQYF
TRBV20-1,TRBJ2-1,.,.,TGCAGTGCTAGAGAGGGTGGGACGGGGAAGCGCAATGAGCAGTTCTTC,CSAREGGTGKRNEQFF
TRBV5-1,TRBJ2-2,few,TRBD2,TGCGCCAGCAGCGCAATATGGACTAGCGGGGGCCCCGGGGAGCTGTTTTTT,CASSAIWTSGGPGELFF